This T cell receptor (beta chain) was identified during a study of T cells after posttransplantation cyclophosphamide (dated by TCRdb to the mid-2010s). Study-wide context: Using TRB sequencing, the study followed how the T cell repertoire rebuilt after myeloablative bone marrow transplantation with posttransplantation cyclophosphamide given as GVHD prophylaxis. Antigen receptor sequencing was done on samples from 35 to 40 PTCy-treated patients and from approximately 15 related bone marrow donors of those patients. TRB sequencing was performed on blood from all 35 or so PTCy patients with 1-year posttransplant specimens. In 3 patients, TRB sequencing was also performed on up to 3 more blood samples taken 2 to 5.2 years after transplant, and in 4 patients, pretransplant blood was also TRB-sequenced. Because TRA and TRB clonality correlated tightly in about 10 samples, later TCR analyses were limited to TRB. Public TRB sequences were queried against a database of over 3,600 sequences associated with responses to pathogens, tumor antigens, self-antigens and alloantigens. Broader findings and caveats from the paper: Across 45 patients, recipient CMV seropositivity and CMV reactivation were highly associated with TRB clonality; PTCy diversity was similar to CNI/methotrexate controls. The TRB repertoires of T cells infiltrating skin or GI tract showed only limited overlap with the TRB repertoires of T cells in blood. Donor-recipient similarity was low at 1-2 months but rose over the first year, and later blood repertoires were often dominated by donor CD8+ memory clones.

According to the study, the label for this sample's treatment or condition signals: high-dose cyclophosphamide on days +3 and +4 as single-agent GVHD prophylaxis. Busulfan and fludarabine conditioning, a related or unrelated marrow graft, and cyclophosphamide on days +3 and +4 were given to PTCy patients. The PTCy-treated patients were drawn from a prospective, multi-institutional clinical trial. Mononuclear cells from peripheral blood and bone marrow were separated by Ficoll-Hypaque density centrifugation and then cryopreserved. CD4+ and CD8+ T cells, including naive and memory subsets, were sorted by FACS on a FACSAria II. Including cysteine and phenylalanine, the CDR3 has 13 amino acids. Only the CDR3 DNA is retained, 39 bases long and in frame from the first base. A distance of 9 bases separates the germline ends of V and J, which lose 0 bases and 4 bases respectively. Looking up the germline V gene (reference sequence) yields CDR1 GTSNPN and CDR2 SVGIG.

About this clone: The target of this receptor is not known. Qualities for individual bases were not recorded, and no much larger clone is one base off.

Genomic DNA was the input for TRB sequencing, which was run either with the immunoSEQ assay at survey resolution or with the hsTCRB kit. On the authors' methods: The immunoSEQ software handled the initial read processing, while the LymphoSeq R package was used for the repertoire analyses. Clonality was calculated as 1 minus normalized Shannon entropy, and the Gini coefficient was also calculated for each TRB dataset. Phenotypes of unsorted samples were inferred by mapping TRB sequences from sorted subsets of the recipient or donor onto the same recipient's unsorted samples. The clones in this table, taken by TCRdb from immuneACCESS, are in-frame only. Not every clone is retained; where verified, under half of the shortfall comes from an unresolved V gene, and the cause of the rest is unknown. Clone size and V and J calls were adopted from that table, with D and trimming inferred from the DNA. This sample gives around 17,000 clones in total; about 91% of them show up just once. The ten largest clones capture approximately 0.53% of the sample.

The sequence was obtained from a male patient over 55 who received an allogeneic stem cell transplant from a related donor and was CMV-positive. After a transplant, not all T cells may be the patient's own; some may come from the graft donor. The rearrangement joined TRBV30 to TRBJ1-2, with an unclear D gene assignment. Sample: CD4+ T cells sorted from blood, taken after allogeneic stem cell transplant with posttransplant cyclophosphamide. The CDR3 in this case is CAWSVMGSYGYTF. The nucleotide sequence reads TGTGCCTGGAGTGTAATGGGGAGCTATGGCTACACCTTC.